This T cell receptor (beta chain) appears in the sequencing data of a study of T cell changes during pregnancy in multiple sclerosis. The germline V gene encodes CDR1 SGHAT and CDR2 FQDESV (reference sequence). V dropped 2 bases and J dropped 2; count of bases not matched to a gene: 6. The CDR3 is 16 amino acids. TCRdb's table, derived via immunoSEQ multiplex PCR, lists solely in-frame clones and lacks some. The sample includes roughly 40,000 clones, 75% to 95% of them seen just once. This TCR was recovered from a female donor in good health, enrolled as a control in a pregnancy study. The sequences come from CD4+ T cells from peripheral blood mononuclear cells, collected in the second trimester of pregnancy. The chain joins TRBV11-1 to TRBJ2-3, with 8 positions matching TRBD2. The CDR3 DNA follows: TGTGCCAGCAGCTTACGGCCGGGAGGGACCACAGATACGCAGTATTTT. Protein product: CASSLRPGGTTDTQYF.